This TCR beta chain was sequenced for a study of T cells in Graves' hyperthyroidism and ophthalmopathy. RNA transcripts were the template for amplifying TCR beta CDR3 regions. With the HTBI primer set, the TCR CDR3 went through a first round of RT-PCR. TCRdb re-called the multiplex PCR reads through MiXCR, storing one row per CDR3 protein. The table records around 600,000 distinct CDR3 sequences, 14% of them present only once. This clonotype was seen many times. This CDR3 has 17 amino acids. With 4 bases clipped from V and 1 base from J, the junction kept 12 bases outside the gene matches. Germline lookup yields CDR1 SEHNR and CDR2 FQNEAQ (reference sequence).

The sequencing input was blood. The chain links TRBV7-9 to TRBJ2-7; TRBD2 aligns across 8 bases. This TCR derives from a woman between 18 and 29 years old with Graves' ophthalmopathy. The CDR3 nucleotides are TGTGCCAGCAGCTCCGCCCGCCCTAGCGGGTTTTCCTACGAGCAGTACTTC. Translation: CASSSARPSGFSYEQYF.